The text below deals with one T cell receptor (beta chain). The antigen remains undetermined. The sample comes from a study of cytomegalovirus exposure and HLA in healthy donors. Across the study: Within the Caucasian-associated ancestry cluster were approximately 77% of the 398 genotyped donors.

The PCR made use of 60 Vbeta and 13 Jbeta primers. The protocol was immunoSEQ multiplex PCR, while the TCRdb copy is restricted to in-frame clones and leaves out a portion. The sample lists 150,000 to 200,000 clones, over 60% occurring once. Study-wide findings and caveats: In a later analysis, fewer than 20,000 TCR beta sequences were associated with HLA alleles at 0.05 false discovery rate. Follow-up analysis found HLA locus-dependent TCR association rates, highest for DRB1 and lowest for HLA-C. Across donors, most TCRs were seen rarely, yet some public ones were widespread.

The CDR3 contains 16 residues. With 0 bases clipped from V and 3 bases from J, the junction kept 4 bases outside the gene matches. CDR1 and CDR2 (germline): LGHNA, YSLEER. This clonotype was sampled from a woman aged 45-60 years in good health and CMV-seronegative. The chain combines TRBV4-3 with TRBJ2-1; TRBD2 matches at 8 bases. The sequenced sample was PBMCs. CDR3 nucleotides: TGCGCCAGCAGCCAAGATCCGACTAGCGTCTACAATGAGCAGTTCTTC. Its protein is CASSQDPTSVYNEQFF.